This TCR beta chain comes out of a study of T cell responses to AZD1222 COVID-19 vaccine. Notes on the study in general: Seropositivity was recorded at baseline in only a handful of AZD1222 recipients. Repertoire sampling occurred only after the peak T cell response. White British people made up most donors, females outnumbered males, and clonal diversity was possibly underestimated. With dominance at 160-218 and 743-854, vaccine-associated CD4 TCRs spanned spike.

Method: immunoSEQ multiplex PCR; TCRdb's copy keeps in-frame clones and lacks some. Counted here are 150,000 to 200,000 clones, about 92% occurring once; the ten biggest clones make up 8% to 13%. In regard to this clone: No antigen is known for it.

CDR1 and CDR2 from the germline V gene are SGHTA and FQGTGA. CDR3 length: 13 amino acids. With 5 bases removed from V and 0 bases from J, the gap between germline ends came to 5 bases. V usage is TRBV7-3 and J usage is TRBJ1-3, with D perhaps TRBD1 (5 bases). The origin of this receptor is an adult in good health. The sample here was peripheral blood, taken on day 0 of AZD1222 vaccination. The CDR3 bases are TGTGCCAGCAGCCAGGGCTCTGGAAACACCATATATTTT. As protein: CASSQGSGNTIYF. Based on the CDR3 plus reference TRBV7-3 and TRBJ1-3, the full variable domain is GAGVSQTPSNKVTEKGKYVELRCDPISGHTALYWYRQSLGQGPEFLIYFQGTGAADDSGLPNDRFFAVRPEGSVSTLKIQRTERGDSAVYLCASSQGSGNTIYFGEGSWLTVV.